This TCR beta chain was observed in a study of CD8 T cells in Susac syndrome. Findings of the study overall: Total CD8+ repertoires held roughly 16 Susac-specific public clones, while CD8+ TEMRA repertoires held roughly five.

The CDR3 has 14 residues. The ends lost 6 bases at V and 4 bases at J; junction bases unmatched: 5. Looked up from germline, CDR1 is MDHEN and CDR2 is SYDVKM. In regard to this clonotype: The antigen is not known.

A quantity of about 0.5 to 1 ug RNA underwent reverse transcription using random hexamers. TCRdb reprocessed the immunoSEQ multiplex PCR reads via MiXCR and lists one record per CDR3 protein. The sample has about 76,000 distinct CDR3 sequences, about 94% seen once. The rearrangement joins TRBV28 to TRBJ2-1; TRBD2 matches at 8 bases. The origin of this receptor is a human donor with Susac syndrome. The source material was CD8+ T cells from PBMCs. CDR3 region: CASRQGLGYNEQFF. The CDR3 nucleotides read TGTGCCAGCAGACAGGGACTAGGTTACAATGAGCAGTTCTTC.